Listed below are T cell receptor beta chains from one sample, sequenced in a study of blood T cells in healthy people across ages. TCRdb reprocessed the 5' RACE reads with MiXCR, giving one entry per CDR3 protein. The sample includes about 830,000 distinct CDR3 sequences, more than 45% seen only once; the top ten take approximately 21%. Sequencing input: blood. These TCRs come from a man aged 30 to 45 in good health. CDR3s include the opening cysteine and the closing phenylalanine or tryptophan. Each record gives: CDR3 length, V gene, clone size, D gene, J gene, CDR3 DNA, CDR3 protein. A D gene is named only where the DNA matches it firmly. Not all rows give a size; the values are once, few, many and, for expanded clones, a class.

>16|TRBV3-1|.|TRBD2|TRBJ2-1
TGTGCCAGCAGCCCGAAACTAGCGGGAGTTTGGGTTGAGCAGTTCTTC
CASSPKLAGVWVEQFF
>14|TRBV4-2|many|TRBD2|TRBJ2-1
TGTGCCAGCAGCCCTGAGCGGGATTACAATGAGCAGTTCTTC
CASSPERDYNEQFF
>19|TRBV5-1|.|.|TRBJ1-1
TGCGCCAGCAGCTTCTCCCACAGGGCCTCCAACTCGGGGAACACTGAAGCTTTCTTT
CASSFSHRASNSGNTEAFF
>16|TRBV20-1|.|.|TRBJ2-6
TGCAGTGCTAGAGATGGGGACCTAACTGGGGCCAACGTCCTGACTTTC
CSARDGDLTGANVLTF
>12|TRBV20-1|.|.|TRBJ2-3
TGCAGTCCCAACGACGGGCGAGATACGCAGTATTTT
CSPNDGRDTQYF
>13|TRBV5-1|.|.|TRBJ2-1
TGCGCCAGCAGCCCCCTGGACCACAATGAGCAGTTCTTC
CASSPLDHNEQFF
>17|TRBV28|few|.|TRBJ2-7
TGTGCCAGCAGTTTGGTACCCCTGGCGATGACAAGTTCCGAGCAGTACTTC
CASSLVPLAMTSSEQYF
>15|TRBV5-4|few|TRBD2|TRBJ2-1
TGTGCCAGCAGCTTGAGACTAGCCGCAGGAGATGAGCAGTTCTTC
CASSLRLAAGDEQFF
>14|TRBV20-1|.|.|TRBJ1-4
TGCAGTGCTACCCAGGGTAGCAATTGGGAAAAACTGTTTTTT
CSATQGSNWEKLFF
>17|TRBV9|few|.|TRBJ2-4
TGTGCCAGCAGCGTAGGGCAGGGCTCCTCAGCCAAAAACATTCAGTACTTC
CASSVGQGSSAKNIQYF
>14|TRBV7-8|.|.|TRBJ2-5
TGTGCCAGCAGCTTAAGCATCCACCAAGAGACCCAGTACTTC
CASSLSIHQETQYF
>16|TRBV27|.|TRBD2|TRBJ2-5
TGTGCCAGCAGCCAAGGGACTAGCGGGGCCCAAGAGACCCAGTACTTC
CASSQGTSGAQETQYF
>13|TRBV27|few|.|TRBJ2-7
TGTGCCAGCCAAGGAATGCAGGACTACGAGCAGTACTTC
CASQGMQDYEQYF
>16|TRBV21-1|.|.|TRBJ2-3
TGTGCCAGCAGCAACCGACTAGCGGGGGGGTCAGATACGCAGTATTTT
CASSNRLAGGSDTQYF
>12|TRBV29-1|.|TRBD2|TRBJ2-1
TGCAGCGTTGCTAGCGGGAGAGGTGAGCAGTTCTTC
CSVASGRGEQFF
>13|TRBV6-5|.|TRBD2|TRBJ2-7
TGTGCCAGCACTAGCGGGGAGCCCTCTGAGCAGTACTTC
CASTSGEPSEQYF
>18|TRBV27|few|.|TRBJ1-5
TGTGCCAGCAGTTTAAGGCACGTGGGTCTGGGGATCAATCAGCCCCAGCATTTT
CASSLRHVGLGINQPQHF
>17|TRBV7-9|few|TRBD1|TRBJ2-7
TGTGCCAGCAGCTTAGTAGATTCGGACAGGTCGATCTACGAGCAGTACTTC
CASSLVDSDRSIYEQYF
>13|TRBV2|.|.|TRBJ1-1
TGTGCCACACTACAGGGCCGGGGCACTGAAGCTTTCTTT
CATLQGRGTEAFF
>13|TRBV20-1|.|.|TRBJ2-7
TGCGGTGCTAGAGATTTCTCCGCGTACGAGCAGTACTTC
CGARDFSAYEQYF
>15|TRBV5-1|.|.|TRBJ2-1
TGCGCCAGCAGCTTTTCGGGCCTAGACTCCAATGAGCAGTTCTTC
CASSFSGLDSNEQFF
>15|TRBV5-5|few|.|TRBJ2-3
TGTGCCAGCAGCTTGGGGACTTCAGACACAGATACGCAGTATTTT
CASSLGTSDTDTQYF
>15|TRBV9|.|.|TRBJ1-1
TGTGCCAGCGGCGCCAGCCCCAAAATCCATGCTGAAGCTTTCTTT
CASGASPKIHAEAFF
>14|TRBV30|.|TRBD1|TRBJ1-4
TGTGCCTGGAGTACGGGACAGAAAAATGAAAAACTGTTTTTT
CAWSTGQKNEKLFF
>12|TRBV20-1|few|.|TRBJ2-7
TGCAGTGCTAGGAGGGAAACCTACGAGCAGTACTTC
CSARRETYEQYF
>14|TRBV20-1|.|TRBD2|TRBJ2-5
TGCTCTAGCGGGGGCGTGGAAGGCGGAGAGACCCAGTACTTC
CSSGGVEGGETQYF
>13|TRBV5-1|few|.|TRBJ1-2
TGCGCCAGCAGCTTCTCAGGGTCCTATGGCTACACCTTC
CASSFSGSYGYTF
>14|TRBV28|few|.|TRBJ2-5
TGTGCCAGCATGGGAAGGGTCGGGGAAGAGACCCAGTACTTC
CASMGRVGEETQYF
>11|TRBV12-3/TRBV12-4|few|.|TRBJ1-6
TGTGCCAGCAGCCAGGACGGACCCCTCCACTTT
CASSQDGPLHF
>15|TRBV7-8|few|TRBD1|TRBJ2-5
TGTGCCAGCAGCCGCCAGACAGGGTTAACAGAGACCCAGTACTTC
CASSRQTGLTETQYF
>17|TRBV7-2|few|TRBD2|TRBJ2-1
TGTGCCAGCAGCTCTCGGACTAGCGGGAGGGCCCTCGATGAGCAGTTCTTC
CASSSRTSGRALDEQFF
>15|TRBV7-2|.|.|TRBJ2-5
TGTGCCAGCAGCTCACCAGCGACAGAACTAGAGACCCAGTACTTC
CASSSPATELETQYF
>14|TRBV20-1|.|.|TRBJ2-1
TGCAGTGCTAGACGCGGAGCGGAATACAATGAGCAGTTCTTC
CSARRGAEYNEQFF
>13|TRBV6-1|.|.|TRBJ1-2
TGTGCCAGCCTTGGGGAATGGACGAGTGGCTACACCTTC
CASLGEWTSGYTF
>13|TRBV7-7|.|.|TRBJ2-1
TGTGCCAGCAGCGTATGGGGGGCAGATGAGCAGTTCTTC
CASSVWGADEQFF
>15|TRBV7-9|.|.|TRBJ1-1
TGTGCCAGCAGCTTAGGTGGACTCTTGAACGCTGAAGCTTTCTTT
CASSLGGLLNAEAFF
>12|TRBV29-1|.|.|TRBJ2-2
TGCAGCGTTCGACCGAACACCGGGGTGCTGTTTTTT
CSVRPNTGVLFF
>16|TRBV20-1|.|TRBD1|TRBJ2-7
TGCAGTGCTAGAGATTTACAGGGGGCCGGGAGGAACGAGCAGTACTTC
CSARDLQGAGRNEQYF
>14|TRBV6-5|.|.|TRBJ2-5
TGTGCCAGCAGTACCACAGCTACCCCAGAGACCCAGTACTTC
CASSTTATPETQYF
>13|TRBV6-6|few|.|TRBJ2-1
TGTGCCAGCAGTCCCGACAGATTCAATGAGCAGTTCTTC
CASSPDRFNEQFF
>13|TRBV20-1|.|.|TRBJ2-6
TGCAGTGCTACCGGAGGTGGGGCCAACGTCCTGACTTTC
CSATGGGANVLTF
>15|TRBV4-3|.|TRBD2|TRBJ2-3
TGCGCCAGCAGCCAAGAAAAGCGGGGGACAGATACGCAGTATTTT
CASSQEKRGTDTQYF
>13|TRBV20-1|few|.|TRBJ2-7
TGCAGTGCTCATAGCGGAAGCTCCTACGAGCAGTACTTC
CSAHSGSSYEQYF